These 24 T cell receptor beta chains came from one sample sequenced in a study of cytomegalovirus exposure and HLA in healthy donors. Primers included in the PCR were 60 Vbeta and 13 Jbeta primers. The table came from immunoSEQ multiplex PCR; TCRdb's copy has only in-frame clones and leaves some out. The sample lists 210,000 or so clones, 75% to 85% occurring once. Sequencing input: PBMCs. Every receptor here comes from a girl between 5 and 17 years old in good health and CMV-seronegative.

The chain couples TRBV5-1 to TRBJ1-5; TRBD1 aligns across 8 bases. Germline assignment: CDR1 SGHRS and CDR2 YFSETQ. The length of the CDR3 is 14 residues. With V trimmed by 4 bases and J by 7 bases, 7 bases remained unmatched. DNA of the CDR3: TGCGCCAGCAGCATCACAGGGGGTAAGCAGCCCCAGCATTTT. The encoded protein is CASSITGGKQPQHF.

V and J are TRBV14 and TRBJ2-3; no reliable D call. Trimming left V 10 bases short and J 2 bases short, with 16 bases between. The CDR3 totals 14 residues. The V gene's germline CDR1 is SGHDN and CDR2 FVKESK. The CDR3: CATSTRQPTDTQYF. DNA for the CDR3: TGTGCCACCTCTACTCGTCAACCCACAGATACGCAGTATTTT.

V and J are TRBV27 and TRBJ2-5, with 9 nucleotides matching TRBD1. The end of the DNA is better explained by TRBJ2-7, so the J call may be wrong. The CDR3 is made up of 18 amino acids. Germline V gene sequence: CDR1 MNHEY, CDR2 SMNVEV (reference sequence). This CDR3 is CASSPGYDYRGLSYEQYF. CDR3 nucleotide sequence: TGTGCCAGCAGTCCAGGCTACGATTACAGGGGGCTTTCCTACGAGCAGTACTTC.

This rearrangement joins TRBV15 to TRBJ2-7, with a weak D call TRBD2 (5 bases). Trimming left V 3 bases short and J 6 bases short, with 18 bases between. The CDR3 length is 15 residues. Germline V gene lookup returns CDR1 LNHNV and CDR2 YYDKDF (reference sequence). CDR3 sequence (DNA): TGTGCCACCAGCAGGGAGGCGGCAGTCTTAGGCGAGCAGTACTTC. It yields the protein CATSREAAVLGEQYF. The complete variable domain, with remaining parts taken from reference TRBV15 and TRBJ2-7, reads DAMVIQNPRYQVTQFGKPVTLSCSQTLNHNVMYWYQQKSSQAPKLLFHYYDKDFNNEADTPDNFQSRRPNTSFCFLDIRSPGLGDTAMYLCATSREAAVLGEQYFGPGTRLTVT.

V and J are TRBV29-1 and TRBJ2-1; 8 nucleotides align to TRBD2. The germline V gene encodes CDR1 SQVTM and CDR2 ANQGSEA. This CDR3 is built from 14 residues. Trimming at V came to 7 bases and at J to 4 bases, leaving 9 bases not matched to a gene. As DNA, the CDR3 is TGCAGCGGCTCCCCGGGACTAGTATACAATGAGCAGTTCTTC. Encoded protein: CSGSPGLVYNEQFF.

The chain couples TRBV19 to TRBJ2-1, with TRBD2 identical over 9 bases. In germline, CDR1 is LNHDA, CDR2 SQIVND (reference sequence). This CDR3 has 16 amino acids. The junction had 10 bases not matched to a gene; V was cut back by 4 bases and J by 6 bases. The CDR3 reads CASSTLWRGGTNEQFF. The CDR3, as DNA: TGTGCCAGTAGTACGCTTTGGCGGGGGGGAACCAATGAGCAGTTCTTC.

This chain uses TRBV5-1 with TRBJ2-7; D possibly corresponds to TRBD1 (6 bases). V lost 3 bases to trimming and J lost 2 bases, with 12 bases between them. The germline V gene encodes CDR1 SGHRS and CDR2 YFSETQ. CDR3 length: 14 amino acids. CDR3 sequence (DNA): TGCGCCAGCAGCTCGTGGACAGACGCCTACGAGCAGTACTTC. This codes for CASSSWTDAYEQYF.

CDR3 nucleotides: TGTGCCAGCAGCGCCCGGGACAGGGGTCCGAATGGCTACACCTTC. This encodes CASSARDRGPNGYTF. The chain links TRBV9 to TRBJ1-2; TRBD1 matches at 10 bases. The ends lost 3 bases at V and 6 bases at J; junction bases unmatched: 8. CDR3 size: 15 residues. Germline CDR1 SGDLS, CDR2 YYNGEE.

This clone was detected a few times. This chain joins TRBV10-1 and TRBJ2-7, with 8 bases fitting TRBD1. Germline CDR1 reads WNHNN; CDR2 reads SYGVQD (reference sequence). The V segment lost 3 bases and the J segment 7 bases; nucleotides outside the gene matches: 8. There are 14 residues in the CDR3. In nucleotides, the CDR3 is TGCGCCAGCAGTGATGGGCAGGGGGCTAGGGAGCAGTACTTC. Translated: CASSDGQGAREQYF.

The chain recombines TRBV6-6 with TRBJ1-5; D is possibly TRBD1 (5 bases). The CDR3 is 15 amino acids. Germline V lookup: CDR1 MNHNY, CDR2 SVGAGI (reference sequence). V was clipped by 5 bases and J by 3 bases, with 14 bases between them. The CDR3 coding sequence is TGTGCCAGCAGTCACAACGACAGAAACAATCAGCCCCAGCATTTT. This gives the protein CASSHNDRNNQPQHF.

This clone was recorded only once. Other DNA variants within this sample encode the same CDR3. The V call is TRBV28, the J call TRBJ2-1, with D perhaps matching TRBD2 (6 bases). Germline V gene lookup returns CDR1 MDHEN and CDR2 SYDVKM. The V and J ends lost 6 bases and 1 base respectively, with 7 bases between them. This CDR3 comprises 13 residues. CDR3 in DNA: TGTGCCAGCAGACGGGGGTCCTACAATGAGCAGTTCTTC. Translation gives CASRRGSYNEQFF.

The gene calls are TRBV6-5 and TRBJ2-1; a weak D match, TRBD1 (7 bases). The CDR3 has 14 amino acids. Germline lookup yields CDR1 MNHEY and CDR2 SVGAGI. Trimming removed 4 bases from V and 7 bases from J, with 14 bases in between. CDR3 sequence: CASSLQGRKNEQFF. The CDR3 nucleotides are TGTGCCAGCAGTTTACAGGGGAGGAAAAATGAGCAGTTCTTC.

V and J are TRBV7-9 and TRBJ2-1; TRBD2 agrees at 9 bases. V lost 4 bases to trimming and J lost 10 bases; unmatched junction nucleotides: 5. Germline V gene lookup returns CDR1 SEHNR and CDR2 FQNEAQ (reference sequence). This CDR3 comprises 13 residues. This CDR3 is CASSSGLAQEQFF. CDR3 sequence (DNA): TGTGCCAGCAGCTCAGGACTAGCGCAGGAGCAGTTCTTC.

The rearrangement uses TRBV9 and TRBJ2-5; 12 nucleotides agree with TRBD1. Per germline, CDR1 SGDLS and CDR2 YYNGEE. CDR3 length: 15 residues. With V trimmed by 2 bases and J by 4 bases, 3 bases remained unmatched. CDR3 sequence: CASSVGQGAGETQYF. The DNA for the CDR3 is TGTGCCAGCAGCGTGGGACAGGGGGCAGGAGAGACCCAGTACTTC.

J is TRBJ2-7 and V is TRBV7-9, with TRBD2 as a possible D gene (6 bases). Germline-derived CDR1 and CDR2 are SEHNR and FQNEAQ (reference sequence). This CDR3 comprises 19 residues. V lost 5 bases and J lost 2, with 28 bases in between. CDR3: CASSPRDVIAAGNAYEQYF. The DNA of the CDR3 is TGTGCCAGCAGCCCCCGGGATGTTATAGCTGCGGGAAACGCCTACGAGCAGTACTTC.

The gene calls are TRBV5-8 and TRBJ1-5; 12 bases are shared with TRBD1. The CDR3 has 19 amino acids. The V gene's germline CDR1 is SGHTS and CDR2 YDEGEE. Trimming removed 4 bases from V and 0 bases from J; junction bases left unmatched: 11. This CDR3 is CASSQYGDRGRGSNQPQHF. CDR3 DNA sequence: TGTGCCAGCAGCCAATATGGGGACAGGGGGCGAGGTAGCAATCAGCCCCAGCATTTT.

The chain carries TRBV6-5 and TRBJ1-1; 7 bases fit TRBD1. Losses at the gene ends were 5 bases for V and 8 bases for J; bases not matched to a gene: 11. Germline loops: CDR1 MNHEY, CDR2 SVGAGI. CDR3 length equals 14 residues. The CDR3 here is CASSDPGTALEAFF. CDR3 in DNA: TGTGCCAGCAGTGACCCCGGGACAGCCCTAGAAGCTTTCTTT.

The rearrangement joins TRBV27 to TRBJ2-3; 7 positions match TRBD2. Unmatched junction bases numbered 7, after V lost 9 bases and J lost 4 bases. The CDR3 loop spans 13 amino acids. The V gene's germline CDR1 is MNHEY and CDR2 SMNVEV (reference sequence). The CDR3 DNA reads as TGTGCCAGTCAAGCGGGGTTGGCAGATACGCAGTATTTT. Its protein product is CASQAGLADTQYF.

The chain recombines TRBV9 with TRBJ2-1; D might be TRBD2 (5 bases). This CDR3 is 13 amino acids long. V lost 0 bases and J 7 bases, leaving 8 bases between the germline ends. CDR1 is SGDLS, CDR2 YYNGEE, per germline. The CDR3 region has the DNA TGTGCCAGCAGCGTAGTAGAGGGAAATGAGCAGTTCTTC. Translated: CASSVVEGNEQFF.

V and J are TRBV29-1 and TRBJ1-2; 9 nucleotides align to TRBD1. The CDR3 covers 14 residues. The V gene's germline CDR1 is SQVTM and CDR2 ANQGSEA. V lost 5 bases and J lost 3; bases outside the gene matches: 7. The CDR3 bases are TGCAGCGTTCTCGACAGGACAGGGGACTATGGCTACACCTTC. Translating it yields CSVLDRTGDYGYTF.

The chain couples TRBV6-6 to TRBJ2-2; the match to TRBD1 covers 9 bases. The V gene end was trimmed by 6 bases and the J gene end by 6 bases; junction bases not matched to a gene: 11. Germline lookup yields CDR1 MNHNY and CDR2 SVGAGI (reference sequence). The CDR3 consists of 16 residues. The CDR3 sequence: CASRPPGQGVSGELFF. CDR3 coding DNA: TGTGCCAGCAGACCTCCGGGACAGGGAGTTTCCGGGGAGCTGTTTTTT.

For this clone: The sample has other DNA sequences that encode this CDR3 too. The genes are TRBV27 and TRBJ2-1; a weak D match, TRBD2 (7 bases). Germline CDR1 and CDR2: MNHEY and SMNVEV (reference sequence). The CDR3 has 15 residues. V was cut by 2 bases and J by 0 bases, with 8 bases left in between. CDR3 nucleotide sequence: TGTGCCAGCAGTTTACGGGGGGCCTCCTACAATGAGCAGTTCTTC. Translating it yields CASSLRGASYNEQFF.

The chain uses TRBV29-1 and TRBJ2-5, with a possible D match to TRBD1 (6 bases). Germline values: CDR1 SQVTM, CDR2 ANQGSEA. V was trimmed by 2 bases and J by 4 bases, leaving 11 bases between them. The CDR3 extends over 13 amino acids. This chain's CDR3 is CSVERGRGETQYF. The CDR3 DNA sequence: TGCAGCGTTGAAAGGGGCAGGGGAGAGACCCAGTACTTC.

The rearrangement links TRBV9 to TRBJ1-2; D uncertain. The CDR3 loop spans 15 amino acids. The germline V and J ends were trimmed by 0 bases and 0 bases, with 9 bases remaining between them. Germline values: CDR1 SGDLS, CDR2 YYNGEE. In nucleotides, the CDR3 is TGTGCCAGCAGCGTAGTTAGCAGACCTAACTATGGCTACACCTTC. This gives the protein CASSVVSRPNYGYTF. The full variable domain, completed using reference TRBV9 and TRBJ1-2, is DSGVTQTPKHLITATGQRVTLRCSPRSGDLSVYWYQQSLDQGLQFLIQYYNGEERAKGNILERFSAQQFPDLHSELNLSSLELGDSALYFCASSVVSRPNYGYTFGSGTRLTVV.